A single T cell receptor (beta chain) is shown here with its context. The sample originates from a study of blood T cell repertoires in COVID-19. The assay was immunoSEQ multiplex PCR, and TCRdb's table has in-frame clones only and misses some. The data show around 200,000 clones, roughly nine tenths seen once. The length of the CDR3 is 15 residues. Germline V gives CDR1 GTSNPN, CDR2 SVGIG (reference sequence). V gave up 1 base and J gave up 5 bases; unmatched junction bases: 10. Sequencing used peripheral blood. This TCR was sampled from a woman in her forties or fifties with acute or convalescent COVID-19. V gene TRBV30 combines with J gene TRBJ1-1; TRBD1 matches at 7 bases. CDR3 sequence (DNA): TGTGCCTGGAGTGGGACCGGGACAGTGGGTACTGAAGCTTTCTTT. It translates to CAWSGTGTVGTEAFF.